This T cell receptor (beta chain) was sequenced for a study of regulatory T cells in long-lasting Graves disease. As to this clonotype: Antigen unknown.

The junction had 12 bases not matched to a gene; V was cut back by 5 bases and J by 12 bases. There are 13 residues in the CDR3. The germline V gene encodes CDR1 MNHNS and CDR2 SASEGT. Broader study findings: Compared with new cases, persistent Graves' patients showed reduced TCR diversity.

The time point was: persistent/refractory GD, antithyroid drugs over 5 years with positive TRAb. After RNA was extracted from PBMCs, the TCR library was made from it. Each of the patients was recruited from an endocrinology department situated in Xi'an, China. Blood from the periphery, around 10 milliliters in all, was drawn into EDTA tubes. For TCR beta, libraries came from iRepertoire HTBI primers and Arm-PCR of CDR3 regions. TCRdb used MiXCR to reprocess the multiplex PCR reads, holding one entry per CDR3 protein. The data contain about 660,000 distinct CDR3 sequences, around 32% of them singletons.

The specimen was peripheral blood mononuclear cells (PBMCs), collected when the disease was refractory, from a patient treated with antithyroid drugs. J is TRBJ1-1 and V is TRBV6-1; TRBD1 aligns across 7 bases. This clonotype was sampled from a female donor with Graves disease. The CDR3 DNA reads as TGTGCCAGCAGTCACCCCTCAGGGGGAGCAACTTTCTTT. Protein: CASSHPSGGATFF.